What follows describes a single T cell receptor (beta chain). Its antigen has not been determined. Nothing much larger sits one base from this clone, and base qualities are not available. The same CDR3 arises from other DNA sequences in this sample as well. This specimen belongs to a study of OX40 agonist ivuxolimab in advanced cancers. Study-wide context: Ivuxolimab, which targeted the costimulatory receptor OX40 (CD134), was an agonistic, fully human IgG2 monoclonal antibody. Intravenous ivuxolimab was administered to patients every 2 weeks at six dose levels: 0.01, 0.1, 0.3, 1.5, 3 and 10 mg/kg. Of the approximately 54 patients in dose escalation, 19 had hepatocellular carcinoma, some 15 had melanoma, 9 had renal cell carcinoma and 9 had head and neck cancer. The dose-escalation cohort was over 70% male with a mean age of approximately 60 years, ranging from 23 to 79. Patients were allowed to have had prior anti-PD-1, anti-PD-L1 or anti-CTLA-4 therapy, and around two fifths of the dose-escalation patients had been treated with checkpoint inhibitors. Three dose-escalation patients achieved partial responses, one with hepatocellular carcinoma and two with cutaneous melanoma. Peripheral TCRbeta sequencing aimed to test whether ivuxolimab altered TCR sequence diversity and caused clonal T-cell expansion. The monotherapy dose-escalation portion (N of about 50 patients) of the phase I ivuxolimab trial is reported in the paper.

Patients with a history of autoimmune disease or receiving systemic immunosuppression were excluded from the trial. Peripheral blood for TCR sequencing was collected from all dose cohorts at baseline, on cycle 4 day 1, and on cycle 7 day 1. The samples were taken from a phase I, first-in-human, multicenter, open-label dose-escalation trial of ivuxolimab. Adults with locally advanced or metastatic melanoma, renal cell carcinoma, hepatocellular carcinoma or head and neck squamous cell carcinoma were enrolled in the trial. Before TCR sequencing, CD4+ T cells and CD8+ T cells from peripheral blood were sorted into separate populations. Genomic DNA was extracted from sorted cells for sequencing of the TCRbeta CDR3 region. TCRbeta CDR3 regions were sequenced using the immunoSEQ Assay. TCRdb's version of the immuneACCESS table is confined to in-frame rearrangements and falls short of the full clone set. An unresolved V gene accounts for under half of the shortfall where checked; the remainder is of unknown origin. The sample table shows around 71,000 clones, and around 82% are seen once. Together, the top ten hold about 5.4% of the sample.

On the study overall, not on this receptor specifically: Partial responders in the 0.1-3.0 mg/kg groups had among the lowest normalized peripheral clonal expansion, especially among CD8+ T cells. At doses of 0.1 to 3.0 mg/kg, clonal expansion of both CD4+ and CD8+ T cells in blood was seen between baseline and week 6. After ivuxolimab, CD8+ T cells had more expanded clones than CD4+ T cells on average. The antigen specificity of the clonally expanded peripheral T cells was not determined. Low levels of normalized T-cell clonal expansion were also seen in some patients who did not respond.

The sequenced sample was CD4+ or CD8+ T cells sorted from blood, obtained in a trial of the OX40 agonist ivuxolimab. The source is an adult with an advanced solid tumor such as melanoma, head and neck, liver or kidney cancer.

The DNA sequence reads TGTGCCAGTAATTCAGGGGGCGGATGGGGGACTGAAGCTTTCTTT. This gives the protein CASNSGGGWGTEAFF. The chain is assembled from TRBV19 and TRBJ1-1; 8 of the junction bases match TRBD1. Sequences LNHDA (CDR1) and SQIVND (CDR2) are obtained from the germline V gene (reference sequence). The CDR3, from cysteine to phenylalanine, totals 15 residues. Solely the CDR3 DNA is kept, with 45 bases framed from the first base. V loses 7 bases at its end and J loses 5 bases; junction bases beyond the gene matches: 12.